The clone carrying this TCR beta chain was recorded once. As yet, its antigen is unknown. Unrecorded immune exposure was likely among donors, who were nominally healthy when sampled. No record exists of this donor's CMV serostatus. Germline V gene sequence: CDR1 LNHNV, CDR2 YYDKDF (reference sequence). The ends lost 5 bases at V and 5 bases at J; junction bases unmatched: 7. CDR3 size: 15 residues. PCR was performed using 60 Vbeta and 13 Jbeta primers. This table comes from immunoSEQ multiplex PCR, and its TCRdb copy is limited to in-frame clones, with some not included. The sample lists about 98,000 clones; roughly three fifths were seen once. This sample was taken from a study of cytomegalovirus exposure and HLA in healthy donors. Overall study context: Earlier, 150 million to 200 million T cells were analyzed, and 117 million unique TCR beta sequences were found among them.

General observations from the study: Analysis performed later found about 17,000 TCR beta sequences associated with HLA alleles at 0.05 false discovery rate.

The rearrangement joins TRBV15 to TRBJ1-5; 9 bases map to TRBD1. Sequencing used PBMCs. The receptor comes from a human donor in good health. The CDR3 sequence is CATSEKDRGHQPQHF. The CDR3 DNA reads as TGTGCCACCAGCGAAAAGGACAGGGGACATCAGCCCCAGCATTTT. Filled out from reference TRBV15 and TRBJ1-5, the complete variable domain reads DAMVIQNPRYQVTQFGKPVTLSCSQTLNHNVMYWYQQKSSQAPKLLFHYYDKDFNNEADTPDNFQSRRPNTSFCFLDIRSPGLGDTAMYLCATSEKDRGHQPQHFGDGTRLSIL.